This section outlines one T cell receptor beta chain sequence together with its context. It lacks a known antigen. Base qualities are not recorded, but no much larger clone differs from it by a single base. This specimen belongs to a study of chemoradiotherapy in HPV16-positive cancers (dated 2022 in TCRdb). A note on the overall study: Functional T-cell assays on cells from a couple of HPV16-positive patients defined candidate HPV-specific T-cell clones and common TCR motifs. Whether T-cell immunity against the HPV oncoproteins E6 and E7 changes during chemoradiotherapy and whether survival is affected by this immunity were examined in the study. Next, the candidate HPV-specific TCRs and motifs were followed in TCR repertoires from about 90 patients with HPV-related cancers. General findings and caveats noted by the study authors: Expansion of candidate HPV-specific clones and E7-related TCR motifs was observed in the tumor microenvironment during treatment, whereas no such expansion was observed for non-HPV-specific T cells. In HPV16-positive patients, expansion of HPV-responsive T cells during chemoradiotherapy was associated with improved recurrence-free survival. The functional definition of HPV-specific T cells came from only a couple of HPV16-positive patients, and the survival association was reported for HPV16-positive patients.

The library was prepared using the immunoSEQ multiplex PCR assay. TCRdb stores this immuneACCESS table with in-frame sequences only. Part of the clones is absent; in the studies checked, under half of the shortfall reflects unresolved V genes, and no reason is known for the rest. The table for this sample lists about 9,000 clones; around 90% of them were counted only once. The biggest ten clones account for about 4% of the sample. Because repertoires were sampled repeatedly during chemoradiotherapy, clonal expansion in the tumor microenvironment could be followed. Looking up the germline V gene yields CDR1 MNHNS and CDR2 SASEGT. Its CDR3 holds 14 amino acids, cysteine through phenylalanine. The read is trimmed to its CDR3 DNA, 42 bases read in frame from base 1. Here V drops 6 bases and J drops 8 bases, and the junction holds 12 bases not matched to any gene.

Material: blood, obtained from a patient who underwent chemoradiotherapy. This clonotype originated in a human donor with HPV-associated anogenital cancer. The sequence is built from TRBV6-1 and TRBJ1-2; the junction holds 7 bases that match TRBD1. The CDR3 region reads CASSEKVGGEGYTF. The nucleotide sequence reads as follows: TGTGCCAGCAGCGAGAAGGTAGGGGGCGAAGGCTACACCTTC.